Below, 26 T cell receptor beta chains from the same sample are listed, as sequenced in a study of blood T cell repertoires in COVID-19. Profiling relied on immunoSEQ multiplex PCR, and the TCRdb table lists in-frame clones only, not all of them. The sample consists of 150,000 to 200,000 clones, more than 75% of them appearing once. Material for sequencing was peripheral blood. These receptors all stem from a human donor in a cohort sampled during active COVID-19.

The genes are TRBV6-5 and TRBJ2-7, with D maybe TRBD2 (5 bases). CDR1 is MNHEY and CDR2 is SVGAGI in the germline V gene. There are 15 residues in the CDR3. Trimming removed 6 bases from V and 0 bases from J, with 15 bases in between. CDR3 region: CASRRFKEGSYEQYF. The CDR3 DNA is TGTGCCAGCAGAAGGTTTAAAGAGGGCTCCTACGAGCAGTACTTC.

J is TRBJ2-7 and V is TRBV2; possible D gene TRBD1, 6 bases. The CDR3 is 14 residues long. Germline V lookup: CDR1 SNHLY, CDR2 FYNNEI. Trimming stripped 5 bases from V and 1 base from J, with 12 bases between. CDR3 DNA: TGTGCCAGCAGTTCGGGGCAGGGGTCCTACGAGCAGTACTTC. Encoded protein: CASSSGQGSYEQYF.

This clone was picked up one time. This chain connects TRBV27 to TRBJ1-5; 7 bases agree with TRBD1. Germline V lookup: CDR1 MNHEY, CDR2 SMNVEV (reference sequence). V dropped 0 bases and J dropped 0; count of bases not matched to a gene: 11. The CDR3 is 19 amino acids. The CDR3 here is CASSLSGRTGQYSNQPQHF. The CDR3 DNA reads as TGTGCCAGCAGTTTATCGGGAAGAACGGGACAGTATAGCAATCAGCCCCAGCATTTT.

The CDR3 nucleotides are TGCGCCAGCAGCCCTCTAGCGGGAGGCCCTGGGGGCACAGATACGCAGTATTTT. This codes for CASSPLAGGPGGTDTQYF. The V call is TRBV4-3, the J call TRBJ2-3; 11 nucleotides line up with TRBD2. This CDR3 is built from 18 residues. Germline V gives CDR1 LGHNA, CDR2 YSLEER. Trimming removed 4 bases from V and 1 base from J; junction bases left unmatched: 10.

This chain connects TRBV6-6 to TRBJ1-5; 8 bases line up with TRBD1. From germline, CDR1 is MNHNY and CDR2 SVGAGI (reference sequence). Trimming took 0 bases from V and 9 from J; bases not matched to a gene: 10. The CDR3 sequence is 16 residues long. This chain's CDR3 is CASSYSRDRGERPQHF. The CDR3, as DNA: TGTGCCAGCAGTTACTCGAGAGACAGGGGTGAACGGCCCCAGCATTTT.

V usage is TRBV7-2 and J usage is TRBJ2-5; D remains unclear. The CDR3 length is 13 residues. Looked up from germline, CDR1 is SGHTA and CDR2 is FQGNSA. V was pared by 4 bases and J by 2 bases, with 8 bases between. The DNA of the CDR3 is TGTGCCAGCAGCTCATCCGGGCAAGAGACCCAGTACTTC. It translates to CASSSSGQETQYF.

This chain connects TRBV6-5 to TRBJ1-2; 7 bases are a match to TRBD1. The CDR3 runs to 13 residues. Trimming at V came to 4 bases and at J to 2 bases, leaving 1 base not matched to a gene. CDR1 and CDR2 from the germline V gene are MNHEY and SVGAGI. CDR3 amino acids: CASSSGQNYGYTF. The CDR3 DNA is TGTGCCAGCAGTTCGGGACAGAACTATGGCTACACCTTC.

The rearrangement links TRBV7-2 to TRBJ2-7, with D perhaps TRBD2 (6 bases). CDR1 SGHTA and CDR2 FQGNSA come from the germline V gene. There are 15 residues in the CDR3. V was shortened by 4 bases and J by 1 base, with 14 bases between the two germline ends. Here the CDR3 reads CASSSSGYPSYEQYF. CDR3 coding DNA: TGTGCCAGCAGCTCCAGCGGGTACCCTTCCTACGAGCAGTACTTC.

The chain couples TRBV28 to TRBJ1-5; D gene unclear. CDR1 is MDHEN, CDR2 SYDVKM, per germline. This CDR3 is built from 14 residues. Trimming took 0 bases from V and 4 from J, leaving 7 bases between them. The CDR3 loop is CASSLWWENQPQHF. CDR3 sequence (DNA): TGTGCCAGCAGTTTATGGTGGGAGAATCAGCCCCAGCATTTT.

The chain combines TRBV2 with TRBJ2-6; D is possibly TRBD2 (7 bases). The CDR3 extends over 17 amino acids. V lost 7 bases, J lost 1 base, and 17 bases lay in between. From germline, CDR1 is SNHLY and CDR2 FYNNEI. In DNA, the CDR3 is TGTGCCAGCAATGGGGAGGGGGGCGCGTCTGGGGCCAACGTCCTGACTTTC. The encoded protein is CASNGEGGASGANVLTF.

CDR3 amino acids: CASSSRLAGLVQYF. DNA for the CDR3: TGTGCCAGCAGCTCCAGACTAGCGGGTTTGGTGCAGTACTTC. The chain carries TRBV6-5 and TRBJ2-7; 10 bases align to TRBD2. Germline trimming cut 6 bases from V and 9 bases from J; bases unmatched to any gene: 11. From germline, CDR1 is MNHEY and CDR2 SVGAGI. There are 14 residues in the CDR3.

The chain couples TRBV6-2 or TRBV6-3 to TRBJ2-7; D might be TRBD2 (5 bases). The CDR3 is 16 amino acids. With 0 bases removed from V and 5 bases from J, the gap between germline ends came to 17 bases. Germline V CDR1 and CDR2: MNHEY, SVGEGT. CDR3 coding DNA: TGTGCCAGCAGTTACTCGAGGGCTGCGGGTGCCCACGAGCAGTACTTC. The encoded protein is CASSYSRAAGAHEQYF.

The chain couples TRBV29-1 to TRBJ1-1, with D perhaps TRBD1 (5 bases). This CDR3 spans 10 amino acids. Looked up from germline, CDR1 is SQVTM and CDR2 is ANQGSEA. Trimming took off 6 bases at V and 5 bases at J, with 7 bases between the two ends. CDR3 loop: CSVYRTEAFF. CDR3 bases: TGCAGCGTGTACAGGACTGAAGCTTTCTTT.

CDR3 sequence: CASSQAGGPDEQYF. The CDR3 nucleotides are TGTGCCAGCTCCCAAGCGGGGGGGCCAGACGAGCAGTACTTC. V and J are TRBV6-6 and TRBJ2-7, with 10 nucleotides matching TRBD2. After removal of 8 bases from V and 5 bases from J, the junction contained 9 bases not matched to a gene. The CDR3 runs to 14 residues. CDR1 is MNHNY, CDR2 SVGAGI, per germline (reference sequence).

The chain links TRBV3-1 (or the pseudogene TRBV3-2) to TRBJ2-5; 9 nucleotides line up with TRBD2. The germline V gene encodes CDR1 LGHDT and CDR2 YNNKEL (reference sequence). The J segment lost 1 base and the V segment lost 4 bases, leaving 10 bases of the junction unmatched. CDR3 length equals 17 residues. CDR3 residues: CASSRSAGGLIQETQYF. The CDR3 nucleotides read TGTGCCAGCAGCCGGAGCGCGGGGGGGCTAATCCAAGAGACCCAGTACTTC.

V usage is TRBV27 and J usage is TRBJ2-7; TRBD1 might be the D (6 bases). From germline, CDR1 is MNHEY and CDR2 SMNVEV (reference sequence). V dropped 6 bases and J dropped 2 bases, with 14 bases sitting between them. The CDR3 sequence is 14 residues long. The CDR3 loop is CASSPVRGPYEQYF. The CDR3 coding sequence is TGTGCCAGCAGCCCCGTCAGGGGTCCCTACGAGCAGTACTTC.

There are a few counts of this clone. The CDR3 coding sequence is TGTGCCAGCAGCCAATCTAGCGGGAGGACCGACAATGAGCAGTTCTTC. Residues: CASSQSSGRTDNEQFF. The rearrangement joins TRBV3-1 (or the pseudogene TRBV3-2) to TRBJ2-1; 11 nucleotides align to TRBD2. Looked up from germline, CDR1 is LGHDT and CDR2 is YNNKEL (reference sequence). V dropped 2 bases and J dropped 5; count of bases not matched to a gene: 5. The CDR3 extends over 16 amino acids.

V and J are TRBV27 and TRBJ2-7; 11 bases line up with TRBD1. The length of the CDR3 is 19 residues. Unmatched junction bases numbered 13, after V lost 3 bases and J lost 0 bases. CDR1 is MNHEY and CDR2 is SMNVEV in the germline V gene (reference sequence). The CDR3 sequence is CASSLSGQGGTSRSYEQYF. CDR3 bases: TGTGCCAGCAGTTTGTCGGGACAGGGGGGGACTTCCCGCTCCTACGAGCAGTACTTC.

The chain has TRBV6-2 or TRBV6-3 and TRBJ2-3, with 8 bases matching TRBD1. The V gene's germline CDR1 is MNHEY and CDR2 SVGEGT. V was pared by 0 bases and J by 5 bases, with 10 bases of the junction left unmatched. This CDR3 comprises 17 residues. DNA for the CDR3: TGTGCCAGCAGTTACTCCAAACAGGGGGATGGAGGAGATACGCAGTATTTT. Protein: CASSYSKQGDGGDTQYF.

This clone was seen just once. The rearrangement joins TRBV13 to TRBJ2-3; weak D call: TRBD2 (6 bases). The germline V gene encodes CDR1 PRHDT and CDR2 FYEKMQ (reference sequence). Trimming cost V 4 bases and J 0 bases, with 8 bases left between them. The CDR3 length is 14 residues. CDR3 sequence (DNA): TGTGCCAGCAGCTCCAGCGGGAGCACAGATACGCAGTATTTT. Amino acids: CASSSSGSTDTQYF.

This clone showed up just once. The chain employs TRBV6-2 or TRBV6-3 and TRBJ2-3; D possibly corresponds to TRBD2 (6 bases). The V end lost 1 base, the J end lost 1 base, and 12 bases lay between the germline ends. Germline CDR1 is MNHEY and CDR2 is SVGEGT. The CDR3 is 16 amino acids. The CDR3 loop reads CASSYFGGQGTDTQYF. CDR3 DNA: TGTGCCAGCAGTTACTTCGGAGGGCAGGGCACAGATACGCAGTATTTT.

A few counts support this clone. V and J are TRBV2 and TRBJ2-2; a possible D gene is TRBD1 (6 bases). Trimming cost V 4 bases and J 5 bases, with 14 bases left between them. Germline values: CDR1 SNHLY, CDR2 FYNNEI. The CDR3 covers 15 residues. The CDR3 spells CASSVLQGNTGELFF. The DNA of the CDR3 is TGTGCCAGCAGTGTTCTTCAGGGGAATACCGGGGAGCTGTTTTTT.

V is TRBV18 and J is TRBJ2-7, with D possibly TRBD1 on 6 matching bases. V shed 3 bases and J shed 5 bases, with 14 bases lying between them. CDR3 length: 14 amino acids. Germline loops: CDR1 KGHSH, CDR2 LQKENI. In DNA form, the CDR3 reads TGTGCCAGCTCACCCGGACAGTGGAGTGACGAGCAGTACTTC. Encoded protein: CASSPGQWSDEQYF.

The chain joins TRBV28 to TRBJ1-6; possibly TRBD1 for D (6 bases). Germline CDR1 and CDR2: MDHEN and SYDVKM. The CDR3 is 19 amino acids. The V gene lost 6 bases and the J gene lost 0 bases, with 21 bases spanning the gap. The CDR3 protein is CASRRDTPNEGSYNSPLHF. CDR3 DNA: TGTGCCAGCAGACGGGACACGCCAAACGAGGGCTCCTATAATTCACCCCTCCACTTT.

This clone was recorded once. The chain employs TRBV11-1 and TRBJ2-7; D uncertain. The CDR3 has 14 amino acids. V lost 5 bases and J lost 3, with 14 bases in between. CDR1 SGHAT and CDR2 FQDESV come from the germline V gene (reference sequence). The CDR3 sequence is CASSPHKTYYEQYF. The CDR3 nucleotides read TGTGCCAGCAGCCCCCACAAGACTTACTACGAGCAGTACTTC. Looking up the rest from reference TRBV11-1 and TRBJ2-7 gives the full variable domain: EAEVAQSPRYKITEKSQAVAFWCDPISGHATLYWYRQILGQGPELLVQFQDESVVDDSQLPKDRFSAERLKGVDSTLKIQPAELGDSAMYLCASSPHKTYYEQYFGPGTRLTVT.

The chain uses TRBV18 and TRBJ2-3, with a tentative D call TRBD1 (6 bases). Between the trimmed V and J ends, which lost 2 bases and 2 bases, there was a span of 8 bases. The CDR3 runs 14 residues. Germline assignment: CDR1 KGHSH and CDR2 LQKENI. This chain's CDR3 is CASSPDRYTDTQYF. The CDR3 region has the DNA TGTGCCAGCTCACCAGACAGGTACACAGATACGCAGTATTTT.